This TCR beta chain was obtained from a study of control samples from healthy donors and cancer patients. Clones were sequenced by immunoSEQ multiplex PCR, and TCRdb holds only the in-frame ones, with some missing. This table holds 150,000 or so clones, approximately 86% found once. Germline V CDR1 and CDR2: SGHRS, YFSETQ. The V end was cut by 1 base, the J end by 7 bases, with 14 bases between. This CDR3 region has 14 residues. The V and J genes are TRBV5-1 and TRBJ1-2; a weak D match, TRBD1 (6 bases). This TCR was sampled from a young man in good health. Sample: blood. CDR3 loop: CASSLSLTGFGYTF. As DNA, the CDR3 is TGCGCCAGCAGCTTGTCCTTAACAGGGTTTGGCTACACCTTC.